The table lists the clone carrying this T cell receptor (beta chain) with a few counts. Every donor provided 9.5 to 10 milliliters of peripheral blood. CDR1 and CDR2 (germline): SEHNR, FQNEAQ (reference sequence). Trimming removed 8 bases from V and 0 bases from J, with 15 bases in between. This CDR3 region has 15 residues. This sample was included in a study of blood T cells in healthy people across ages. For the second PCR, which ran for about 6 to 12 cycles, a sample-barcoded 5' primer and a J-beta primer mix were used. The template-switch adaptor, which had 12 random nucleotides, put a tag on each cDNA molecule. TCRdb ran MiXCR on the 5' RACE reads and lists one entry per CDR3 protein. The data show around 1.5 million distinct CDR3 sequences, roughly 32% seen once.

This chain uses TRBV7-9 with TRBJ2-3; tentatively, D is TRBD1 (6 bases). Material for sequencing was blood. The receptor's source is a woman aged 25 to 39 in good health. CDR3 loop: CASFRGGPSTDTQYF. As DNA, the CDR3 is TGTGCCAGCTTCAGGGGCGGGCCAAGCACAGATACGCAGTATTTT.